This T cell receptor (beta chain) originates from a study of PD-1 blockade in classical Hodgkin lymphoma. CDR1 and CDR2 from the germline V gene are SGHDT and YYEEEE. Trimming took 9 bases from V and 7 from J, leaving 23 bases between them. The CDR3 loop spans 15 amino acids. Data came from immunoSEQ multiplex PCR; TCRdb stores just in-frame clones and leaves some out. The sample lists roughly 14,000 clones; approximately 58% were seen once. Brentuximab vedotin exposure varied, and every patient relapsed after autologous stem cell transplantation. V usage is TRBV5-6 and J usage is TRBJ2-1; D possibly matches TRBD1 or TRBD2 (5 bases each). The source was peripheral blood mononuclear cells (PBMCs), collected at baseline. The TCR was taken from a human donor with classical Hodgkin lymphoma. The CDR3 protein is CATKEVQGGVNEQFF. In nucleotides, the CDR3 is TGTGCCACCAAGGAGGTCCAGGGTGGGGTTAATGAGCAGTTCTTC.